Below, 24 T cell receptor beta chains from the same sample are listed, as sequenced in a study of vaccination effects on CD4 cells after COVID-19. These TCRs are of unknown antigen specificity. Culturing for ten to eleven days preceded CD4+ T cell isolation. Sequencing used immunoSEQ multiplex PCR; TCRdb keeps in-frame clones, though not all of them. Here the sample spans 35,000 to 40,000 clones, 82% being singletons. This specimen consisted of CD4+ T cells from PBMCs cultured without peptide, obtained before COVID-19 vaccination. Receptors were obtained from a human donor who received a COVID-19 vaccine.

Only a few counts were recorded for this clone. The CDR3 bases are TGTGCCAGCATCTCACAGGGGGCCGGCAATCAGCCCCAGCATTTT. Translation gives CASISQGAGNQPQHF. The V and J genes are TRBV28 and TRBJ1-5, with 9 nucleotides matching TRBD1. This CDR3 contains 15 residues. V lost 7 bases, J lost 2 bases, and 6 bases stayed unmatched. CDR1 and CDR2 from the germline V gene are MDHEN and SYDVKM.

The chain carries TRBV28 and TRBJ1-1; D is ambiguous. Germline CDR1 reads MDHEN; CDR2 reads SYDVKM. This CDR3 has 13 residues. V was pared by 2 bases and J by 5 bases, with 9 bases between. This chain's CDR3 is CASSLGVGTEAFF. The CDR3, as DNA: TGTGCCAGCAGTTTAGGGGTGGGAACTGAAGCTTTCTTT.

This rearrangement joins TRBV5-1 to TRBJ2-2, with a weak D call TRBD1 (6 bases). V was pared by 4 bases and J by 7 bases, with 23 bases between. This CDR3 is 17 amino acids long. Germline loops: CDR1 SGHRS, CDR2 YFSETQ. The CDR3 loop reads CASSIGNGLRRGGELFF. CDR3 DNA: TGCGCCAGCAGCATAGGCAATGGACTCCGCAGGGGCGGGGAGCTGTTTTTT. Variable domain in full (rest from reference TRBV5-1 and TRBJ2-2): KAGVTQTPRYLIKTRGQQVTLSCSPISGHRSVSWYQQTPGQGLQFLFEYFSETQRNKGNFPGRFSGRQFSNSRSEMNVSTLELGDSALYLCASSIGNGLRRGGELFFGEGSRLTVL.

V usage is TRBV30 and J usage is TRBJ2-1, with D perhaps assigned TRBD1 or TRBD2 (5 bases each). The ends were cut back, 1 base at V and 4 bases at J, with 5 bases in the middle. Germline-derived CDR1 and CDR2 are GTSNPN and SVGIG (reference sequence). The CDR3 is 12 residues long. The CDR3 loop reads CAWSGGYNEQFF. The CDR3, as DNA: TGTGCCTGGAGTGGGGGGTACAATGAGCAGTTCTTC.

The V gene is TRBV18, the J gene TRBJ2-2, with a weak D call TRBD1 (6 bases). Trimming removed 3 bases at V and 1 base at J, with 9 bases between. The CDR3 loop spans 15 amino acids. CDR1 and CDR2 (germline): KGHSH, LQKENI. CDR3: CASSPRTVNTGELFF. CDR3 in DNA: TGTGCCAGCTCACCTCGGACAGTGAACACCGGGGAGCTGTTTTTT.

The chain combines TRBV7-2 with TRBJ2-5; 8 bases agree with TRBD2. The CDR3 covers 17 residues. The V and J ends lost 2 bases and 5 bases, in that order; junction bases with no gene match: 13. Looked up from germline, CDR1 is SGHTA and CDR2 is FQGNSA. CDR3: CASSLRSGGLMGETQYF. CDR3 in DNA: TGTGCCAGCAGCTTAAGGTCGGGAGGGCTGATGGGGGAGACCCAGTACTTC.

The CDR3 spells CASSSDRMSGYTF. Written as DNA, the CDR3 is TGTGCCAGCTCCTCGGACAGGATGAGTGGCTACACCTTC. The chain uses TRBV12-3 or TRBV12-4 and TRBJ1-2, with 7 bases fitting TRBD1. The CDR3 sequence is 13 residues long. The V segment lost 8 bases and the J segment 7 bases; nucleotides outside the gene matches: 10.

The chain uses TRBV5-1 and TRBJ1-4; 7 bases line up with TRBD1. The CDR3 contains 16 residues. Trimming removed 4 bases from V and 2 bases from J; junction bases left unmatched: 8. Germline CDR1 reads SGHRS; CDR2 reads YFSETQ. The CDR3 loop reads CASSLGTGDTNEKLFF. The CDR3 nucleotides are TGCGCCAGCAGCCTAGGTACAGGGGACACTAATGAAAAACTGTTTTTT.

This rearrangement joins TRBV2 to TRBJ2-5, with 7 bases aligning to TRBD1. Germline V gene sequence: CDR1 SNHLY, CDR2 FYNNEI. Trimming took 5 bases from V and 1 from J; bases not matched to a gene: 1. The CDR3 has 13 amino acids. CDR3 amino acids: CASSRDSQETQYF. The CDR3 bases are TGTGCCAGCAGTCGGGACAGCCAAGAGACCCAGTACTTC.

The V gene is TRBV5-4, the J gene TRBJ1-6; 7 bases line up with TRBD1. J gave up 1 base and V 4 bases, and 5 bases lay outside the gene matches. CDR1 and CDR2 (germline): SGHNT, YYREEE (reference sequence). This CDR3 spans 16 amino acids. This CDR3 reads CASSARQGSYNSPLHF. The CDR3 DNA follows: TGTGCCAGCAGCGCACGACAGGGTTCCTATAATTCACCCCTCCACTTT.

The chain carries TRBV7-9 and TRBJ2-3; the D is unclear. CDR3 length equals 16 residues. The V end lost 4 bases, the J end lost 3 bases, and 17 bases lay between the germline ends. Germline CDR1 SEHNR, CDR2 FQNEAQ (reference sequence). CDR3 loop: CASSSLGVSYTDTQYF. The DNA for the CDR3 is TGTGCCAGCAGCTCTTTGGGTGTATCCTATACAGATACGCAGTATTTT.

The CDR3 protein is CASSTQGWTEAFF. The CDR3 coding sequence is TGTGCCAGTAGCACACAGGGGTGGACTGAAGCTTTCTTT. The V gene is TRBV19, the J gene TRBJ1-1, with 7 positions matching TRBD1. Germline CDR1 reads LNHDA; CDR2 reads SQIVND (reference sequence). V was pared by 6 bases and J by 5 bases, with 6 bases of the junction left unmatched. The CDR3 has 13 residues.

The chain is built from TRBV5-1 and TRBJ2-3; D unresolved. CDR1 and CDR2 from the germline V gene are SGHRS and YFSETQ. V dropped 4 bases and J dropped 5 bases, with 5 bases sitting between them. The CDR3 runs 11 residues. CDR3 sequence: CASSGQDTQYF. Here the CDR3 DNA reads TGCGCCAGCAGCGGGCAAGATACGCAGTATTTT.

The chain has TRBV2 and TRBJ2-4; D may be TRBD1 (6 bases). Trimming took 5 bases from V and 1 from J, leaving 18 bases between them. The CDR3 covers 17 residues. The germline CDR1 and CDR2 sequences are SNHLY and FYNNEI. The CDR3 DNA reads as TGTGCCAGCAGTAGGGGAAGTCTGGGGGCGGCCAAAAACATTCAGTACTTC. Amino acids: CASSRGSLGAAKNIQYF.

V is TRBV7-9 and J is TRBJ1-5; D is uncertain. V dropped 8 bases and J dropped 5 bases, with 10 bases sitting between them. The germline CDR1 and CDR2 sequences are SEHNR and FQNEAQ (reference sequence). This CDR3 has 12 residues. The CDR3 DNA follows: TGTGCCAGCTCAGCGGAGGATCAGCCCCAGCATTTT. It translates to CASSAEDQPQHF.

The chain joins TRBV11-3 to TRBJ2-3, with 7 nucleotides matching TRBD2. With V trimmed by 6 bases and J by 9 bases, 9 bases remained unmatched. The V gene's germline CDR1 is SGHNT and CDR2 YENEEA. This CDR3 is 13 amino acids long. The CDR3 DNA is TGTGCCAGCAGTCAAACTAGCGTGGGCACGCAGTATTTT. As protein: CASSQTSVGTQYF.

The table lists this clone with a few counts. The chain carries TRBV7-8 and TRBJ2-7, with 7 bases aligning to TRBD1. The CDR3 covers 14 residues. Germline V gives CDR1 SGHVS, CDR2 FQNEAQ. The ends lost 2 bases at V and 6 bases at J; junction bases unmatched: 7. CDR3 DNA: TGTGCCAGCAGCTTACAGACAGGGTCGACCGAGCAGTACGTC. Protein: CASSLQTGSTEQYV.

This chain connects TRBV19 to TRBJ1-2; 10 bases match TRBD1. This CDR3 is built from 14 residues. The J segment lost 4 bases and the V segment lost 7 bases, leaving 6 bases of the junction unmatched. Germline assignment: CDR1 LNHDA and CDR2 SQIVND (reference sequence). CDR3 nucleotide sequence: TGTGCCAGTACCCGGACAGGGGGTGGCTATGGCTACACCTTC. This encodes CASTRTGGGYGYTF.

This clone was counted a single time. The rearrangement joins TRBV12-3 or TRBV12-4 to TRBJ2-5; D remains ambiguous. This CDR3 is built from 11 residues. Trimming left V 2 bases short and J 5 bases short, with 3 bases between. The CDR3 DNA reads TGTGCCAGCAGTTTATTTGAGACCCAGTACTTC. It codes for CASSLFETQYF.

The chain uses TRBV28 and TRBJ1-4; D uncertain. The CDR3 loop spans 14 amino acids. Trimming pared 7 bases from V and 4 bases from J, leaving 13 bases between. In germline, CDR1 is MDHEN, CDR2 SYDVKM. The CDR3 loop reads CASKSGNINEKLFF. Here the CDR3 DNA reads TGTGCCAGCAAATCGGGGAATATTAATGAAAAACTGTTTTTT.

The chain recombines TRBV5-1 with TRBJ2-2, with 7 bases that match TRBD1. This CDR3 has 14 amino acids. The V gene end was trimmed by 4 bases and the J gene end by 4 bases; junction bases not matched to a gene: 4. Germline V gene data show CDR1 as SGHRS and CDR2 as YFSETQ. The CDR3 nucleotides read TGCGCCAGCAGCATACGGGACAGCACCGGGGAGCTGTTTTTT. It specifies CASSIRDSTGELFF.

The chain is built from TRBV3-1 (or the pseudogene TRBV3-2) and TRBJ2-7; no clear D gene. The V end was cut by 3 bases, the J end by 3 bases, with 9 bases between. Germline assignment: CDR1 LGHDT and CDR2 YNNKEL (reference sequence). The CDR3 length is 13 residues. CDR3 in DNA: TGTGCCAGCAGCCATGTGCATCACTACGAGCAGTACGTC. It codes for CASSHVHHYEQYV.

This chain connects TRBV19 to TRBJ1-4, with D tentatively TRBD1 (6 bases). The V end lost 4 bases, the J end lost 2 bases, and 17 bases lay between the germline ends. Germline V gene data show CDR1 as LNHDA and CDR2 as SQIVND (reference sequence). The CDR3 runs to 17 residues. The CDR3 region is CASSRRDIVRTNEKLFF. In DNA, the CDR3 is TGTGCCAGTAGTAGGAGGGACATTGTGCGGACTAATGAAAAACTGTTTTTT.

V is TRBV6-6 and J is TRBJ1-2; maybe TRBD1 (6 bases). The CDR3 length is 13 residues. CDR1 MNHNY and CDR2 SVGAGI come from the germline V gene (reference sequence). Trimming stripped 6 bases from V and 12 bases from J, with 20 bases between. As DNA, the CDR3 is TGTGCCAGCAGACCGGACAGACCCGATGCAAACACCTTC. Translation gives CASRPDRPDANTF.